The 27 T cell receptor beta chains given below trace back to one sample, sequenced in a study of cytomegalovirus exposure and HLA in healthy donors listed by TCRdb under 2017. The protocol used for the library was the immunoSEQ multiplex PCR assay. The clones in this table, taken by TCRdb from immuneACCESS, are in-frame only. Not every clone is retained; where verified, under half of the shortfall comes from an unresolved V gene, and the cause of the rest is unknown. This sample holds 56,000 or so clones; 93% were observed only once. Jointly, the top ten make up more than 1.5% of the sample. Source material: PBMCs. The receptors were gathered from a woman aged 18 to 35 in good health and CMV-seropositive.

This clone appeared a few times. This chain links TRBV7-6 with TRBJ2-5; 7 bases are a match to TRBD1. The CDR3 covers 13 residues. Germline CDR1 is SGHVS and CDR2 is FNYEAQ. V lost 5 bases and J lost 5; bases outside the gene matches: 5. The CDR3 DNA sequence: TGTGCCAGCAGCAAAGACAGGGAGGAGACCCAGTACTTC. This codes for CASSKDREETQYF. The full variable domain, with the rest looked up from reference TRBV7-6 and TRBJ2-5, is GAGVSQSPRYKVTKRGQDVALRCDPISGHVSLYWYRQALGQGPEFLTYFNYEAQQDKSGLPNDRFSAERPEGSISTLTIQRTEQRDSAMYRCASSKDREETQYFGPGTRLLVL.

This chain connects TRBV5-8 to TRBJ2-7; TRBD2 might be the D (5 bases). CDR3 length equals 14 residues. The V gene's germline CDR1 is SGHTS and CDR2 YDEGEE. V was clipped by 1 base and J by 4 bases, with 12 bases between them. CDR3 region: CASSLTGNTYEQYF. DNA for the CDR3: TGTGCCAGCAGCTTGACCGGGAACACATACGAGCAGTACTTC.

This chain uses TRBV11-2 with TRBJ2-3, with 10 nucleotides matching TRBD1. This CDR3 spans 16 amino acids. Germline assignment: CDR1 SGHAT and CDR2 FQNNGV. V lost 5 bases and J lost 2; bases outside the gene matches: 7. The DNA for the CDR3 is TGTGCCAGCAGCCGTCCGGGACAGGGGTTCACAGATACGCAGTATTTT. Residues: CASSRPGQGFTDTQYF.

The CDR3 nucleotides read TGTGCCATTCTACCGACTAGCGGGACTTACAATGAGCAGTTCTTC. Its protein product is CAILPTSGTYNEQFF. The genes are TRBV10-3 and TRBJ2-1; 11 bases line up with TRBD2. This CDR3 region has 15 residues. Losses at the gene ends were 9 bases for V and 4 bases for J; bases not matched to a gene: 8. Germline V gene sequence: CDR1 ENHRY, CDR2 SYGVKD.

The chain employs TRBV9 and TRBJ2-1; the match to TRBD2 covers 8 bases. Germline V gene sequence: CDR1 SGDLS, CDR2 YYNGEE. The CDR3 spans 15 residues. V was pared by 2 bases and J by 7 bases, with 8 bases of the junction left unmatched. CDR3 in amino acids: CASSVSPGGRNEQFF. The DNA for the CDR3 is TGTGCCAGCAGCGTGTCGCCGGGGGGGCGGAATGAGCAGTTCTTC.

The chain recombines TRBV27 with TRBJ2-7; D ambiguous. V was clipped by 8 bases and J by 5 bases, with 10 bases between them. Germline V gene data show CDR1 as MNHEY and CDR2 as SMNVEV (reference sequence). The CDR3 consists of 11 residues. CDR3 amino acids: CASADRDEQYF. DNA of the CDR3: TGTGCCAGCGCTGATCGGGACGAGCAGTACTTC.

This sequence joins TRBV9 and TRBJ1-6; possible D gene TRBD1, 5 bases. The ends were cut back, 0 bases at V and 10 bases at J, with 11 bases in the middle. The V gene's germline CDR1 is SGDLS and CDR2 YYNGEE. The length of the CDR3 is 14 residues. CDR3 sequence reads: CASSVEGYGSPLHF. Written as DNA, the CDR3 is TGTGCCAGCAGCGTAGAGGGGTATGGATCACCCCTCCACTTT.

Only one count was recorded for this clone. The chain combines TRBV7-2 with TRBJ2-2, with TRBD2 matching over 8 bases. Trimming took 2 bases from V and 5 from J; bases not matched to a gene: 10. The germline V gene has CDR1 SGHTA and CDR2 FQGNSA. The CDR3 length is 17 residues. The CDR3 is CASSLSFSGGETGELFF. The CDR3 region has the DNA TGTGCCAGCAGCTTATCTTTCAGCGGGGGAGAAACCGGGGAGCTGTTTTTT.

V gene TRBV5-4 combines with J gene TRBJ1-2, with D unresolved. CDR3 length: 13 amino acids. Germline V lookup: CDR1 SGHNT, CDR2 YYREEE (reference sequence). The V and J ends lost 0 bases and 4 bases respectively, with 7 bases between them. CDR3 in DNA: TGTGCCAGCAGCTTGGTTGAGGGCTATGGCTACACCTTC. This translates into CASSLVEGYGYTF.

The V gene is TRBV7-9, the J gene TRBJ1-3; D gene uncertain. Germline V lookup: CDR1 SEHNR, CDR2 FQNEAQ (reference sequence). The CDR3 loop spans 15 amino acids. Trimming took off 0 bases at V and 0 bases at J, with 6 bases between the two ends. CDR3 coding DNA: TGTGCCAGCAGCTTAGCGGCCACCTCTGGAAACACCATATATTTT. Residues: CASSLAATSGNTIYF.

The chain carries TRBV6-1 and TRBJ2-7, with a tentative D call TRBD1 (6 bases). Germline CDR1 is MNHNS and CDR2 is SASEGT. There are 15 residues in the CDR3. V was trimmed by 7 bases and J by 3 bases, leaving 19 bases between them. In DNA, the CDR3 is TGTGCCAGCAAAGCCGTGGACAGAGCTAACTACGAGCAGTACTTC. The encoded protein is CASKAVDRANYEQYF.

This clone rates as medium-sized. The V call is TRBV19, the J call TRBJ2-7, with 11 nucleotides matching TRBD1. After removal of 5 bases from V and 5 bases from J, the junction contained 8 bases not matched to a gene. The CDR3 length is 15 residues. Germline CDR1 LNHDA, CDR2 SQIVND (reference sequence). CDR3 amino acids: CASSGTGGKPDEQYF. The CDR3 coding sequence is TGTGCCAGTAGTGGGACAGGGGGAAAGCCAGACGAGCAGTACTTC.

The chain carries TRBV7-3 and TRBJ1-3, with D perhaps matching TRBD1 (5 bases). The ends were cut back, 1 base at V and 4 bases at J, with 11 bases in the middle. Germline V gives CDR1 SGHTA, CDR2 FQGTGA. The CDR3 covers 15 residues. The CDR3 DNA follows: TGTGCCAGCAGCTTAAGCAGGGATGAGGGAAACACCATATATTTT. Translation: CASSLSRDEGNTIYF.

A single count supports this clone. The chain combines TRBV5-1 with TRBJ2-7; weak D call: TRBD1 (6 bases). V lost 4 bases and J lost 2, with 22 bases in between. The CDR3 runs to 17 residues. CDR1 is SGHRS and CDR2 is YFSETQ in the germline V gene. The CDR3 region is CASSVNTGTLLPYEQYF. The CDR3 bases are TGCGCCAGCAGCGTGAATACAGGGACCTTATTACCCTACGAGCAGTACTTC.

The chain has TRBV5-4 and TRBJ2-6; D remains unclear. Germline V CDR1 and CDR2: SGHNT, YYREEE (reference sequence). CDR3 length: 16 amino acids. V shed 0 bases and J shed 0 bases, with 7 bases lying between them. CDR3 region: CASSLAQSSGANVLTF. The CDR3 DNA reads TGTGCCAGCAGCTTGGCCCAATCCTCTGGGGCCAACGTCCTGACTTTC.

The chain employs TRBV7-9 and TRBJ1-3; no firm D call. V lost 2 bases, J lost 2 bases, and 13 bases lay in between. CDR3 size: 16 residues. The germline gives CDR1 SEHNR, CDR2 FQNEAQ (reference sequence). The CDR3 coding sequence is TGTGCCAGCAGCTTAAATCCCAGGCAAACTGGAAACACCATATATTTT. It is translated as CASSLNPRQTGNTIYF. The full variable domain, in which reference TRBV7-9 and TRBJ1-3 provide the parts outside the CDR3, is DTGVSQNPRHKITKRGQNVTFRCDPISEHNRLYWYRQTLGQGPEFLTYFQNEAQLEKSRLLSDRFSAERPKGSFSTLEIQRTEQGDSAMYLCASSLNPRQTGNTIYFGEGSWLTVV.

The chain joins TRBV6-4 to TRBJ2-2; D not certain. Per germline, CDR1 MRHNA and CDR2 SNTAGT. V lost 0 bases to trimming and J lost 6 bases, with 5 bases between them. This CDR3 is 13 amino acids long. The CDR3 region is CASSDSQAGELFF. CDR3 nucleotides: TGTGCCAGCAGTGACTCGCAGGCCGGGGAGCTGTTTTTT.

J is TRBJ2-2 and V is TRBV27; the D gene is possibly TRBD1 (6 bases). The germline V gene has CDR1 MNHEY and CDR2 SMNVEV (reference sequence). The CDR3 loop spans 15 amino acids. V was trimmed by 5 bases and J by 4 bases, leaving 14 bases between them. CDR3 nucleotide sequence: TGTGCCAGCAGTCCGTGGACAGTTCCCACCGGGGAGCTGTTTTTT. Protein product: CASSPWTVPTGELFF.

The rearrangement uses TRBV18 and TRBJ1-1; D gene uncertain. CDR1 KGHSH and CDR2 LQKENI come from the germline V gene. There are 16 residues in the CDR3. V was clipped by 3 bases and J by 5 bases, with 19 bases between them. CDR3 DNA sequence: TGTGCCAGCTCACCCGCGGGCAGCCATGGAAGAACTGAAGCTTTCTTT. The encoded protein is CASSPAGSHGRTEAFF.

This chain connects TRBV4-1 to TRBJ1-4, with a weak D call TRBD1 (5 bases). V shed 4 bases and J shed 4 bases, with 10 bases lying between them. CDR1 is MGHRA and CDR2 is YSYEKL in the germline V gene. This CDR3 is built from 14 residues. The CDR3 protein is CASSPHQGNEKLFF. The CDR3 DNA reads as TGCGCCAGCAGCCCGCACCAGGGTAATGAAAAACTGTTTTTT.

V gene TRBV4-1 combines with J gene TRBJ2-3, with 10 positions matching TRBD2. The CDR3 contains 16 residues. The ends lost 8 bases at V and 8 bases at J; junction bases unmatched: 16. Germline loops: CDR1 MGHRA, CDR2 YSYEKL. The CDR3 sequence is CASQQGLAGVGGTQYF. The DNA for the CDR3 is TGCGCCAGCCAGCAGGGGCTAGCGGGGGTGGGGGGTACGCAGTATTTT.

The rearrangement uses TRBV4-1 and TRBJ1-4; D not certain. Germline CDR1 MGHRA, CDR2 YSYEKL. V lost 4 bases, J lost 4 bases, and 10 bases lay in between. The CDR3 sequence is 14 residues long. Here the CDR3 reads CASSRPDNNEKLFF. In DNA form, the CDR3 reads TGCGCCAGCAGCCGACCCGACAATAATGAAAAACTGTTTTTT.

The CDR3 DNA reads TGTGCCAGCAGCCGGAGACTAGCGGGGACTAATGAGCAGTTCTTC. It encodes CASSRRLAGTNEQFF. V usage is TRBV7-2 and J usage is TRBJ2-1, with 11 bases lining up with TRBD2. The CDR3 extends over 15 amino acids. Germline trimming cut 5 bases from V and 7 bases from J; bases unmatched to any gene: 7. The germline V gene encodes CDR1 SGHTA and CDR2 FQGNSA.

V is TRBV29-1 and J is TRBJ2-7, with D maybe TRBD1 (5 bases). The CDR3 runs 12 residues. The V end lost 0 bases, the J end lost 7 bases, and 10 bases lay between the germline ends. Germline lookup yields CDR1 SQVTM and CDR2 ANQGSEA. The CDR3 DNA is TGCAGCGTTGAAGATAACAGGAGAGAGCAGTACTTC. Protein: CSVEDNRREQYF.

This clone is categorized as medium-sized (0.01 to 0.1%). The V and J genes are TRBV19 and TRBJ1-2; D is undetermined. The germline V and J ends were trimmed by 0 bases and 0 bases, with 8 bases remaining between them. This CDR3 is built from 15 residues. Germline loops: CDR1 LNHDA, CDR2 SQIVND (reference sequence). CDR3 region: CASSIDLQTNYGYTF. The CDR3 region has the DNA TGTGCCAGTAGTATAGATTTACAGACTAACTATGGCTACACCTTC. The full variable domain, its missing parts supplied by reference TRBV19 and TRBJ1-2, is DGGITQSPKYLFRKEGQNVTLSCEQNLNHDAMYWYRQDPGQGLRLIYYSQIVNDFQKGDIAEGYSVSREKKESFPLTVTSAQKNPTAFYLCASSIDLQTNYGYTFGSGTRLTVV.

This chain uses TRBV6-1 with TRBJ2-3, with 9 bases aligning to TRBD1. CDR1 is MNHNS and CDR2 is SASEGT in the germline V gene. CDR3 size: 15 residues. V was clipped by 11 bases and J by 2 bases; unmatched bases: 11. Here the CDR3 DNA reads TGTGCCGGCCTTGAAGGGACAGGGTCCACAGATACGCAGTATTTT. The encoded protein is CAGLEGTGSTDTQYF.

V gene TRBV6-1 combines with J gene TRBJ2-1; possibly TRBD2 for D (5 bases). V lost 6 bases and J lost 3, with 15 bases in between. Per the germline V gene, CDR1 is MNHNS and CDR2 is SASEGT. The CDR3 is made up of 15 amino acids. In nucleotides, the CDR3 is TGTGCCAGCAGGGAGGTAGCCCCGAACTACAATGAGCAGTTCTTC. This translates into CASREVAPNYNEQFF.